This record concerns one T cell receptor (beta chain) sequence. The record originates from a study of blood T cell repertoires in COVID-19. The repertoire was sequenced with immunoSEQ multiplex PCR; TCRdb's copy has only in-frame clones and lacks some. This table has around 130,000 clones, around 87% appearing once. CDR1 and CDR2 from the germline V gene are SGHTA and FQGNSA. Trimming removed 5 bases from V and 3 bases from J; junction bases left unmatched: 4. The CDR3 loop spans 13 amino acids. The sequence was collected from a man aged 65 to 79 with active COVID-19. J is TRBJ2-7 and V is TRBV7-2, with 7 bases identical to TRBD2. The sequenced sample consisted of peripheral blood. The CDR3 DNA sequence: TGTGCCAGCAGCGTCTCTAGCGGCTACGAGCAGTACTTC. Residues: CASSVSSGYEQYF.